A single sample gave rise to the 5 T cell receptor beta chains below, sequenced in a study of cytomegalovirus exposure and HLA in healthy donors. The PCR contained 60 Vbeta and 13 Jbeta primers. Sequenced by immunoSEQ multiplex PCR; TCRdb stores in-frame clones only, minus some. The sample has about 130,000 clones, about 80% seen once. Sequenced material: PBMCs. These TCRs come from a boy younger than 10 in good health and CMV-seronegative.

V is TRBV4-3 and J is TRBJ2-1, with 7 bases matching TRBD1. From germline, CDR1 is LGHNA and CDR2 YSLEER. V was pared by 0 bases and J by 4 bases, with 6 bases of the junction left unmatched. The length of the CDR3 is 16 residues. This CDR3 reads CASSQDEGAGYNEQFF. The CDR3 nucleotides are TGCGCCAGCAGCCAAGATGAGGGGGCTGGTTACAATGAGCAGTTCTTC.

The chain has TRBV4-1 and TRBJ1-5; D gene unclear. The CDR3 covers 14 residues. Germline CDR1 reads MGHRA; CDR2 reads YSYEKL. Trimming took off 4 bases at V and 0 bases at J, with 7 bases between the two ends. CDR3 nucleotide sequence: TGCGCCAGCAGCCTAACAAATAGCAATCAGCCCCAGCATTTT. This sequence encodes CASSLTNSNQPQHF.

As for this clone: Other DNA sequences in the same sample also yield this CDR3. The rearrangement uses TRBV6-5 and TRBJ1-2; perhaps TRBD1 as D (6 bases). Germline CDR1 reads MNHEY; CDR2 reads SVGAGI. The V and J ends lost 2 bases and 6 bases respectively, with 13 bases between them. This CDR3 comprises 14 residues. As DNA, the CDR3 is TGTGCCAGCAGTTACCGCCTGGGGGCAGATGGCTACACCTTC. Amino acids: CASSYRLGADGYTF.

This chain joins TRBV5-1 and TRBJ1-1; D is unresolved. The CDR3 has 14 residues. The V gene lost 1 base and the J gene lost 1 base, with 8 bases spanning the gap. CDR1 is SGHRS and CDR2 is YFSETQ in the germline V gene. The CDR3 sequence is CASSLYKSNTEAFF. Written as DNA, the CDR3 is TGCGCCAGCAGCTTGTACAAATCGAACACTGAAGCTTTCTTT.

This clone was detected once. The chain couples TRBV19 to TRBJ1-2; D not resolved. From germline, CDR1 is LNHDA and CDR2 SQIVND (reference sequence). The CDR3 is made up of 14 amino acids. Trimming removed 1 base at V and 6 bases at J, with 12 bases between. The CDR3 bases are TGTGCCAGTAGTATAGGACTGGTTCCGGATGGCTACACCTTC. Protein: CASSIGLVPDGYTF.